The entry below describes one T cell receptor (beta chain). This clone was recorded only once. Its antigen remains undetermined. No much larger clone exists at a distance of one base, and base qualities are not known. The germline V gene specifies SGHRS as CDR1 and YFSETQ as CDR2. Including cysteine and phenylalanine, the CDR3 has 18 amino acids. The DNA shown is the 54-base CDR3, in frame from base 1. Deletion took 0 bases off V and 0 bases off J, with a span of 13 bases between the germline ends. The trial excluded patients who had a history of autoimmune disease or who were on systemic immunosuppression. Peripheral blood for TCR sequencing was collected from all dose cohorts at baseline, on cycle 4 day 1, and on cycle 7 day 1. The samples were drawn from a first-in-human, open-label, multicenter phase I dose-escalation trial of ivuxolimab. Adults with locally advanced or metastatic melanoma, renal cell, hepatocellular, or head and neck squamous cell carcinoma were enrolled in the trial. CD4+ and CD8+ T cells were sorted separately from peripheral blood before TCR sequencing.

For sequencing of the TCRbeta CDR3 region, genomic DNA was extracted from the sorted cells. TCRbeta CDR3 regions were sequenced using the immunoSEQ Assay. The immuneACCESS repertoire file appears here via TCRdb, limited to in-frame rearrangements. These files lack a portion of the clones; in checked studies, under half of the deficit traces to unresolved V genes, and the cause of the others is not known. Across this sample there are under 140,000 clones, with roughly 90% seen only once. Approximately 0.29% of the sample lies in the top ten. The data derive from a study of OX40 agonist ivuxolimab in advanced cancers. Regarding the study in general: Ivuxolimab, which targeted the costimulatory receptor OX40 (CD134), was an agonistic, fully human IgG2 monoclonal antibody. Intravenous ivuxolimab was administered to patients every 2 weeks at six dose levels: 0.01, 0.1, 0.3, 1.5, 3 and 10 mg/kg. Of the roughly 52 dose-escalation patients, hepatocellular carcinoma was present in about 20, melanoma in around 15, renal cell carcinoma in 9 and head and neck cancer in 9. In the dose-escalation cohort, 75% to 90% of patients were male, and the mean age was approximately 60 years with a range of about 20 to 80. Prior anti-PD-1, anti-PD-L1 or anti-CTLA-4 therapy was permitted, and 30% to 50% of dose-escalation patients had received checkpoint inhibitors. Partial responses were achieved by three dose-escalation patients, of whom one had hepatocellular carcinoma and two had cutaneous melanoma. The purpose of peripheral TCRbeta sequencing was to test whether ivuxolimab changed TCR sequence diversity and led to clonal T-cell expansion. The monotherapy dose-escalation portion (N of about 52 patients) of the phase I ivuxolimab trial is reported in the paper.

The study at large found these results: In the 0.1-3.0 mg/kg groups, partial responders had among the lowest normalized peripheral clonal expansion, particularly in CD8+ T cells. Low levels of normalized T-cell clonal expansion were also seen in some nonresponding patients. After ivuxolimab, more expanded clones were found on average in CD8+ T cells than in CD4+ T cells. At doses of 0.1 to 3.0 mg/kg, clonal expansion of both CD4+ and CD8+ blood T cells was observed from baseline to week 6. Antigen specificity was not determined for the clonally expanded peripheral T cells.

The sequencing here drew on CD4+ or CD8+ T cells sorted from blood, taken in a trial of the OX40 agonist ivuxolimab. The receptor was derived from an adult with an advanced solid tumor such as melanoma, head and neck, liver or kidney cancer. The chain employs TRBV5-1 and TRBJ2-6; the D gene could be TRBD1 or TRBD2, each one agreeing over 6 bases. The nucleotide sequence is TGCGCCAGCAGCTTGGTGGGGGGCGCCGGCTCTGGGGCCAACGTCCTGACTTTC. Translated, this gives CASSLVGGAGSGANVLTF.